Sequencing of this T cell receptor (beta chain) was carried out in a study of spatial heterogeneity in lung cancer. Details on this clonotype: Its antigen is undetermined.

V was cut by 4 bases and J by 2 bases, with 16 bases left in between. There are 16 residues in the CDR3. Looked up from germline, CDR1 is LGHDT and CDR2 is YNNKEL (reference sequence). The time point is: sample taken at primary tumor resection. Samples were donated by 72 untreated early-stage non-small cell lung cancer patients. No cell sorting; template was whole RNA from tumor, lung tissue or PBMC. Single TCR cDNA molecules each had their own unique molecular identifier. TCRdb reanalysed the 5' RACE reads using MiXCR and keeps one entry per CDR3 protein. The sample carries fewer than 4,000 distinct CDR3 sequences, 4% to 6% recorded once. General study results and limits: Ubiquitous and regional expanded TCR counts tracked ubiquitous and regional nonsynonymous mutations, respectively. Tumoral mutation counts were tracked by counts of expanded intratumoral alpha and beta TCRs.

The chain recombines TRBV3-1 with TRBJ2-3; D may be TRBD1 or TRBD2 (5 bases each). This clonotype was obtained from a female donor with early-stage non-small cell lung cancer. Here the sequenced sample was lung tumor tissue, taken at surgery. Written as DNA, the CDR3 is TGTGCCAGCAGCCCACTAAGGGACGGATACACAGATACGCAGTATTTT. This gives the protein CASSPLRDGYTDTQYF.